A single sample is the source of the 26 T cell receptor beta chains below, sequenced in a study of blood T cell repertoires in COVID-19 (dated by TCRdb to about 2020). The protocol used for the library was the immunoSEQ multiplex PCR assay. TCRdb mirrors the immuneACCESS table, restricted to in-frame sequences. Some clones are absent from its copies; in checked studies, under half trace to an unresolved V gene, and the reason for the others is unknown. In this sample the table shows a few hundred thousand clones, 80% to 90% of which occur a single time. The ten top clones hold around 7.5% of the sample. Sequenced input: peripheral blood. The source is an older woman with COVID-19, enrolled during active disease.

The rearrangement uses TRBV19 and TRBJ1-1; D remains ambiguous. V shed 7 bases and J shed 5 bases, with 14 bases lying between them. The CDR3 covers 13 residues. CDR1 is LNHDA, CDR2 SQIVND, per germline (reference sequence). The CDR3 loop is CASNGIPRTEAFF. CDR3 bases: TGTGCCAGTAATGGCATCCCCAGGACTGAAGCTTTCTTT.

The chain links TRBV3-1 (or the pseudogene TRBV3-2) to TRBJ2-7, with TRBD2 matching 13 bases. The CDR3 extends over 19 amino acids. J lost 0 bases, V lost 4 bases, and 12 bases had no gene match. The germline gives CDR1 LGHDT, CDR2 YNNKEL (reference sequence). CDR3 in amino acids: CASSLQMGLAGSSSYEQYF. The CDR3 nucleotides read TGTGCCAGCAGCCTTCAAATGGGACTAGCGGGGTCGAGCTCCTACGAGCAGTACTTC.

As for this clone: Additional DNA sequences in this sample encode the identical CDR3. The rearrangement uses TRBV6-6 and TRBJ1-1; 8 bases are shared with TRBD1. V trimming: 5 bases; J trimming: 2 bases; junction bases outside the gene matches: 4. This CDR3 is built from 14 residues. Germline-derived CDR1 and CDR2 are MNHNY and SVGAGI (reference sequence). The CDR3 DNA follows: TGTGCCAGCAGTGTGACAGGGGTTAACACTGAAGCTTTCTTT. Protein product: CASSVTGVNTEAFF.

This rearrangement joins TRBV19 to TRBJ2-4, with a weak D call TRBD1 (5 bases). Germline V gene sequence: CDR1 LNHDA, CDR2 SQIVND (reference sequence). The CDR3 sequence is 12 residues long. V dropped 4 bases and J dropped 10 bases, with 11 bases sitting between them. The CDR3 spells CASSKQATIQYF. Here the CDR3 DNA reads TGTGCCAGTAGTAAACAGGCGACGATTCAGTACTTC. Complete variable domain (other parts from reference TRBV19 and TRBJ2-4): DGGITQSPKYLFRKEGQNVTLSCEQNLNHDAMYWYRQDPGQGLRLIYYSQIVNDFQKGDIAEGYSVSREKKESFPLTVTSAQKNPTAFYLCASSKQATIQYFGAGTRLSVL.

A single count supports this clone. The chain uses TRBV5-6 and TRBJ1-2; weak D call: TRBD1 (5 bases). The CDR3 is 14 amino acids. Between the trimmed V and J ends, which lost 0 bases and 3 bases, there was a span of 9 bases. Germline V CDR1 and CDR2: SGHDT, YYEEEE. In nucleotides, the CDR3 is TGTGCCAGCAGCTTGGGGGCAGGGCACTATGGCTACACCTTC. Its protein is CASSLGAGHYGYTF.

This clone was seen more than once but under ten times. The V gene is TRBV10-1, the J gene TRBJ2-7, with D maybe TRBD2 (7 bases). This CDR3 spans 14 amino acids. V was cut by 10 bases and J by 4 bases, with 20 bases left in between. CDR1 is WNHNN, CDR2 SYGVQD, per germline (reference sequence). DNA for the CDR3: TGCGCCATGGAAAAGGGGGGGGCCGGATACGAGCAGTACTTC. As protein: CAMEKGGAGYEQYF.

This clone occurred once. The genes are TRBV7-9 and TRBJ2-2, with TRBD1 matching 9 bases. Germline assignment: CDR1 SEHNR and CDR2 FQNEAQ (reference sequence). The CDR3 is 18 amino acids. The V gene end was trimmed by 5 bases and the J gene end by 6 bases; junction bases not matched to a gene: 16. The CDR3 loop is CASSPLYGQGKFAGELFF. The DNA of the CDR3 is TGTGCCAGCAGCCCGCTTTATGGACAGGGGAAGTTCGCCGGGGAGCTGTTTTTT.

The rearrangement links TRBV7-2 to TRBJ2-3, with D possibly TRBD1 on 6 matching bases. The V gene's germline CDR1 is SGHTA and CDR2 FQGNSA. Trimming pared 5 bases from V and 2 bases from J, leaving 11 bases between. The CDR3 is 14 amino acids. CDR3 bases: TGTGCCAGCAGCCCGGACAGCCCCACAGATACGCAGTATTTT. As protein: CASSPDSPTDTQYF.

The rearrangement uses TRBV15 and TRBJ2-1; D gene unclear. The CDR3 is made up of 13 amino acids. V was cut by 1 base and J by 3 bases, with 4 bases left in between. Germline V gene sequence: CDR1 LNHNV, CDR2 YYDKDF (reference sequence). In DNA, the CDR3 is TGTGCCACCAGCAGAGTCGGCTACAATGAGCAGTTCTTC. It is translated as CATSRVGYNEQFF.

This clone has a handful of counts. This chain links TRBV5-1 with TRBJ1-4, with a weak D call TRBD1 (6 bases). The V end was cut by 4 bases, the J end by 6 bases, with 13 bases between. Germline CDR1 and CDR2: SGHRS and YFSETQ. The CDR3 spans 14 residues. The chain's CDR3 is CASSPQGSDEKLFF. Here the CDR3 DNA reads TGCGCCAGCAGCCCACAGGGAAGTGATGAAAAACTGTTTTTT. The entire variable domain, with the rest obtained from reference TRBV5-1 and TRBJ1-4, is as follows: KAGVTQTPRYLIKTRGQQVTLSCSPISGHRSVSWYQQTPGQGLQFLFEYFSETQRNKGNFPGRFSGRQFSNSRSEMNVSTLELGDSALYLCASSPQGSDEKLFFGSGTQLSVL.

The chain is built from TRBV7-2 and TRBJ2-7; 9 positions agree with TRBD2. The CDR3 covers 14 residues. Unmatched junction bases numbered 2, after V lost 1 base and J lost 4 bases. Germline assignment: CDR1 SGHTA and CDR2 FQGNSA. The CDR3 nucleotides are TGTGCCAGCAGCTTAGGGACTAGCGTGTACGAGCAGTACTTC. Translation: CASSLGTSVYEQYF.

CDR3 residues: CASSFRGLRSYNEQFF. DNA for the CDR3: TGTGCCAGCAGTTTCCGAGGGTTAAGGTCCTACAATGAGCAGTTCTTC. V usage is TRBV27 and J usage is TRBJ2-1; weak D call: TRBD2 (5 bases). The CDR3 length is 16 residues. Trimming removed 3 bases at V and 1 base at J, with 13 bases between. Germline loops: CDR1 MNHEY, CDR2 SMNVEV (reference sequence).

The chain combines TRBV3-1 (or the pseudogene TRBV3-2) with TRBJ1-5; 7 bases fit TRBD1. V shed 7 bases and J 4 bases; nucleotides not matched to a gene: 7. Germline V lookup: CDR1 LGHDT, CDR2 YNNKEL (reference sequence). This CDR3 has 14 amino acids. CDR3 in amino acids: CASKGARGNQPQHF. DNA of the CDR3: TGTGCCAGCAAGGGGGCGAGGGGGAATCAGCCCCAGCATTTT.

The rearrangement uses TRBV10-2 and TRBJ1-2; no definite D call. Per germline, CDR1 WSHSY and CDR2 SAAADI. The CDR3 is 15 residues long. V was shortened by 0 bases and J by 3 bases, with 11 bases between the two germline ends. CDR3 bases: TGCGCCAGCAGTGAGTCTCTTAGGAGTTACTATGGCTACACCTTC. Protein: CASSESLRSYYGYTF.

The chain employs TRBV25-1 and TRBJ1-5, with D unresolved. With 3 bases removed from V and 6 bases from J, the gap between germline ends came to 15 bases. This CDR3 has 15 residues. Germline CDR1 and CDR2: MGHDK and SYGVNS. CDR3 amino acids: CASSDNGLGFQPQHF. The CDR3 coding sequence is TGTGCCAGCAGTGATAACGGTCTCGGGTTTCAGCCCCAGCATTTT.

The gene calls are TRBV7-7 and TRBJ2-3, with 7 bases matching TRBD2. CDR1 and CDR2 (germline): SSHAT, FNYEAQ (reference sequence). The CDR3 consists of 14 residues. V was clipped by 5 bases and J by 4 bases; unmatched bases: 6. CDR3 sequence (DNA): TGTGCCAGCAGCCCTCGTCGGGGGGCAGATACGCAGTATTTT. It is translated as CASSPRRGADTQYF.

The V and J genes are TRBV5-1 and TRBJ2-3; 7 positions match TRBD1. The V gene end was trimmed by 4 bases and the J gene end by 4 bases; junction bases not matched to a gene: 12. CDR1 and CDR2 from the germline V gene are SGHRS and YFSETQ. The CDR3 has 16 amino acids. This CDR3 is CASSLGVTGLSDTQYF. CDR3 coding DNA: TGCGCCAGCAGCCTGGGAGTGACAGGGCTGTCAGATACGCAGTATTTT.

This sequence joins TRBV19 and TRBJ1-1; a weak D match, TRBD1 (5 bases). V was clipped by 6 bases and J by 8 bases, with 16 bases between them. The CDR3 has 13 residues. CDR1 is LNHDA and CDR2 is SQIVND in the germline V gene (reference sequence). The CDR3 here is CASSPEGAGEAFF. CDR3 DNA: TGTGCCAGTAGCCCGGAAGGGGCAGGCGAAGCTTTCTTT.

This clone was detected a few times. The gene calls are TRBV4-1 and TRBJ2-3, with 8 bases fitting TRBD1. The CDR3 covers 17 residues. The junction had 7 bases not matched to a gene; V was cut back by 0 bases and J by 2 bases. In germline, CDR1 is MGHRA, CDR2 YSYEKL. The DNA for the CDR3 is TGCGCCAGCAGCCAAGAACCAGGGGGCTATGCCACAGATACGCAGTATTTT. Its translation is CASSQEPGGYATDTQYF.

This chain links TRBV2 with TRBJ1-1, with 8 bases lining up with TRBD1. The CDR3 loop spans 15 amino acids. Germline V CDR1 and CDR2: SNHLY, FYNNEI. J was trimmed by 1 base and V by 6 bases; bases with no gene match: 7. The CDR3 DNA sequence: TGTGCCAGCAGCCTGAGGACAGGGACGAACACTGAAGCTTTCTTT. This gives the protein CASSLRTGTNTEAFF.

The chain joins TRBV5-1 to TRBJ1-1; 7 bases line up with TRBD1. The V gene's germline CDR1 is SGHRS and CDR2 YFSETQ. The V gene end was trimmed by 1 base and the J gene end by 7 bases; junction bases not matched to a gene: 10. This CDR3 comprises 15 residues. CDR3 residues: CASSLQGGLLGEAFF. The DNA for the CDR3 is TGCGCCAGCAGCTTGCAGGGGGGTTTGCTCGGTGAAGCTTTCTTT.

The chain employs TRBV5-1 and TRBJ1-4; 9 positions agree with TRBD1. CDR1 is SGHRS and CDR2 is YFSETQ in the germline V gene. The CDR3 extends over 17 amino acids. V lost 4 bases to trimming and J lost 1 base; unmatched junction nucleotides: 8. The CDR3 here is CASSPIQGARTNEKLFF. CDR3 sequence (DNA): TGCGCCAGCAGCCCCATACAGGGGGCGCGAACTAATGAAAAACTGTTTTTT.

Of note for this clone: The sample carries other DNA sequences with the same CDR3. V usage is TRBV5-1 and J usage is TRBJ2-3, with 14 nucleotides matching TRBD2. CDR1 and CDR2 from the germline V gene are SGHRS and YFSETQ. CDR3 length equals 16 residues. J lost 6 bases, V lost 0 bases, and 3 bases had no gene match. In DNA form, the CDR3 reads TGCGCCAGCAGCTTGGGACTAGCGGGGGGGTCTGATACGCAGTATTTT. Residues: CASSLGLAGGSDTQYF.

The rearrangement joins TRBV2 to TRBJ1-5, with unresolved D. Deletions cut 4 bases from V and 1 base from J, with 5 bases between. In germline, CDR1 is SNHLY, CDR2 FYNNEI. The CDR3 is 13 residues long. The DNA for the CDR3 is TGTGCCAGCAGTGGAGAAAGCAATCAGCCCCAGCATTTT. Amino acid sequence: CASSGESNQPQHF.

The chain links TRBV7-9 to TRBJ1-1; no definite D call. The CDR3 loop spans 15 amino acids. With 1 base removed from V and 11 bases from J, the gap between germline ends came to 20 bases. Germline lookup yields CDR1 SEHNR and CDR2 FQNEAQ (reference sequence). The DNA of the CDR3 is TGTGCCAGCAGCTTAGTCGGGATAGAGGACGAGTTTGCTTTCTTT. Translation gives CASSLVGIEDEFAFF. Full variable domain (remainder filled in from reference TRBV7-9 and TRBJ1-1): DTGVSQNPRHKITKRGQNVTFRCDPISEHNRLYWYRQTLGQGPEFLTYFQNEAQLEKSRLLSDRFSAERPKGSFSTLEIQRTEQGDSAMYLCASSLVGIEDEFAFFGQGTRLTVV.

This clone has ten or more counts. The rearrangement uses TRBV29-1 and TRBJ1-3; 9 nucleotides match TRBD1. V shed 4 bases, J shed 3 bases, and the junction held 1 base outside the gene matches. CDR1 and CDR2 from the germline V gene are SQVTM and ANQGSEA. There are 13 residues in the CDR3. The CDR3 sequence is CSVGTGVGNTIYF. CDR3 bases: TGCAGCGTTGGGACAGGGGTTGGAAACACCATATATTTT.